This note documents a single T cell receptor (beta chain) sequence. This specimen belongs to a study of technical replicates of blood from a handful of donors. The CDR3 extends over 15 amino acids. Germline-derived CDR1 and CDR2 are SNHLY and FYNNEI. V lost 2 bases, J lost 4 bases, and 6 bases stayed unmatched. Sequenced by immunoSEQ multiplex PCR; TCRdb stores in-frame clones only, minus some. The table has roughly 70,000 clones, 93% seen once. The origin of this receptor is a human donor in good health. The V gene is TRBV2, the J gene TRBJ2-7, with TRBD1 matching over 9 bases. What was sequenced was T cells isolated from PBMCs. The CDR3 is CASSEPSTGGYEQYF. In DNA, the CDR3 is TGTGCCAGCAGTGAACCTTCGACAGGGGGTTACGAGCAGTACTTC. Based on the CDR3 plus reference TRBV2 and TRBJ2-7, the full variable domain is EPEVTQTPSHQVTQMGQEVILRCVPISNHLYFYWYRQILGQKVEFLVSFYNNEISEKSEIFDDQFSVERPDGSNFTLKIRSTKLEDSAMYFCASSEPSTGGYEQYFGPGTRLTVT.